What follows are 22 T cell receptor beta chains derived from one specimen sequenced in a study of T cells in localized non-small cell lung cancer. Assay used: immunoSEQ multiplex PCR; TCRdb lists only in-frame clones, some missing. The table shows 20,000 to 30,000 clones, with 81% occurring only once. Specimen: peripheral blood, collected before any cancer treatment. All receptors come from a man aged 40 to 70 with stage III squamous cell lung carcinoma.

The CDR3 DNA reads TGTGCCTGGAGTGTATATTCTGAAGCTTTCTTT. Translation gives CAWSVYSEAFF. The chain has TRBV30 and TRBJ1-1; D is uncertain. This CDR3 comprises 11 residues. The V gene lost 0 bases and the J gene lost 6 bases, with 5 bases spanning the gap. Per germline, CDR1 GTSNPN and CDR2 SVGIG (reference sequence).

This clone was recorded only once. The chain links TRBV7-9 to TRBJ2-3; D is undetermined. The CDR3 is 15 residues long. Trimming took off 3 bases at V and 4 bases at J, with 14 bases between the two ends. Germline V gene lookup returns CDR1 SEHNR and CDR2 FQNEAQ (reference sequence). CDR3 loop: CASSLDFRFADTQYF. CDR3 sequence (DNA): TGTGCCAGCAGCTTGGATTTCCGTTTCGCAGATACGCAGTATTTT.

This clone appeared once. CDR3 residues: CASSQQRGDTDTQYF. CDR3 sequence (DNA): TGCGCCAGCAGCCAACAGCGGGGGGACACAGATACGCAGTATTTT. The chain combines TRBV4-1 with TRBJ2-3; 9 nucleotides line up with TRBD2. V lost 2 bases, J lost 2 bases, and 2 bases stayed unmatched. CDR1 is MGHRA, CDR2 YSYEKL, per germline. The CDR3 totals 15 residues.

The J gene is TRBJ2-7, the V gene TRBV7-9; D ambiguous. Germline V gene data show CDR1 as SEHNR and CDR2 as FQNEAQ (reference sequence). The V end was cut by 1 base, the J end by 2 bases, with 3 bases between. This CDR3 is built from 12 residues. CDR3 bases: TGTGCCAGCAGCTTAGAGGCCTACGAGCAGTACTTC. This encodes CASSLEAYEQYF. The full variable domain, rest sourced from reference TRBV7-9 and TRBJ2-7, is DTGVSQNPRHKITKRGQNVTFRCDPISEHNRLYWYRQTLGQGPEFLTYFQNEAQLEKSRLLSDRFSAERPKGSFSTLEIQRTEQGDSAMYLCASSLEAYEQYFGPGTRLTVT.

This chain's CDR3 is CASRDGGAYGYTF. In DNA form, the CDR3 reads TGCGCCAGCAGGGACGGGGGCGCGTATGGCTACACCTTC. This sequence joins TRBV5-1 and TRBJ1-2; the D gene is possibly TRBD1 (6 bases). Trimming removed 5 bases from V and 5 bases from J, with 13 bases in between. Germline V gene sequence: CDR1 SGHRS, CDR2 YFSETQ. CDR3 length: 13 residues. Based on the CDR3 plus reference TRBV5-1 and TRBJ1-2, the full variable domain is KAGVTQTPRYLIKTRGQQVTLSCSPISGHRSVSWYQQTPGQGLQFLFEYFSETQRNKGNFPGRFSGRQFSNSRSEMNVSTLELGDSALYLCASRDGGAYGYTFGSGTRLTVV.

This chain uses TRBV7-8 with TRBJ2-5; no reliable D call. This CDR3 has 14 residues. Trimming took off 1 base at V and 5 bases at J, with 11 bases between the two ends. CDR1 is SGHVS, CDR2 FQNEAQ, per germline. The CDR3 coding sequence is TGTGCCAGCAGCTTAGGGTACAGCAAGGAGACCCAGTACTTC. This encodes CASSLGYSKETQYF. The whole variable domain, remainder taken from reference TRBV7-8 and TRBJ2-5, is GAGVSQSPRYKVAKRGQDVALRCDPISGHVSLFWYQQALGQGPEFLTYFQNEAQLDKSGLPSDRFFAERPEGSVSTLKIQRTQQEDSAVYLCASSLGYSKETQYFGPGTRLLVL.

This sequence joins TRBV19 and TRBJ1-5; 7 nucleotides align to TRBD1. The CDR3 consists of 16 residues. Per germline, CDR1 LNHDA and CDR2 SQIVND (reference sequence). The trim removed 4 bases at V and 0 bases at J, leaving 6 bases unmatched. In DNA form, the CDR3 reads TGTGCCAGTAGTAGCGACAGGGAGTATAGCAATCAGCCCCAGCATTTT. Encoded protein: CASSSDREYSNQPQHF.

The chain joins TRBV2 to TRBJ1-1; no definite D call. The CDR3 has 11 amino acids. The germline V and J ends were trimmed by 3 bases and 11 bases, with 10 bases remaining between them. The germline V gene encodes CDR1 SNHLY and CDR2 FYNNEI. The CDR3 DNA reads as TGTGCCAGCAGTGAGGAACAGCTCGCTTTCTTT. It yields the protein CASSEEQLAFF.

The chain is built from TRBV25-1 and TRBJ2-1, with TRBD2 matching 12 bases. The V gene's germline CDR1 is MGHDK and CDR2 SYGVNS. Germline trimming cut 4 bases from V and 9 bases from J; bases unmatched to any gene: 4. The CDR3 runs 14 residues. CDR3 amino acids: CASSVLAGGSEQFF. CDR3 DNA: TGTGCCAGCAGTGTTCTAGCGGGAGGGAGTGAGCAGTTCTTC.

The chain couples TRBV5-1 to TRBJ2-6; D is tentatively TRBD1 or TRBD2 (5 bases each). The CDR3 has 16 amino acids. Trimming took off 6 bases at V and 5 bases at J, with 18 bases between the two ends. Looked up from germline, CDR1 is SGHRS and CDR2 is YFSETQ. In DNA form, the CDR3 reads TGCGCCAGCACCTCCCGGGACCGTGCTTGGGCCAACGTCCTGACTTTC. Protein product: CASTSRDRAWANVLTF.

CDR3 sequence (DNA): TGTGCCAGCAGTTTTCCCAGAAACCATAGCGGGAGGGCGTACAATGAGCAGTTCTTC. It yields the protein CASSFPRNHSGRAYNEQFF. The chain employs TRBV28 and TRBJ2-1, with TRBD2 matching over 11 bases. The CDR3 has 19 residues. Unmatched junction bases numbered 14, after V lost 3 bases and J lost 4 bases. Germline V lookup: CDR1 MDHEN, CDR2 SYDVKM.

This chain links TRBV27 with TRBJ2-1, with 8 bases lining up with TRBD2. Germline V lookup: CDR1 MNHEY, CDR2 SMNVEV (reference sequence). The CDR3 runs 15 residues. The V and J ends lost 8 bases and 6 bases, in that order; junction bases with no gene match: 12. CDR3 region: CASASGRGALNEQFF. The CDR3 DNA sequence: TGTGCCAGCGCGAGCGGGAGAGGGGCCCTCAATGAGCAGTTCTTC.

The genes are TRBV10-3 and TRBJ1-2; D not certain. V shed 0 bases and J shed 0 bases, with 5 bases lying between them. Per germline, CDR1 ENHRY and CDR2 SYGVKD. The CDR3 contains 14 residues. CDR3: CAISESGSNYGYTF. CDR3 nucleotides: TGTGCCATCAGTGAGTCCGGATCTAACTATGGCTACACCTTC.

CDR3 region: CASSVGVYTEAFF. The CDR3 DNA reads as TGTGCCAGCAGCGTAGGAGTCTACACTGAAGCTTTCTTT. This chain uses TRBV9 with TRBJ1-1, with D unclear. Trimming removed 0 bases at V and 3 bases at J, with 6 bases between. This CDR3 spans 13 amino acids. Germline V gene lookup returns CDR1 SGDLS and CDR2 YYNGEE.

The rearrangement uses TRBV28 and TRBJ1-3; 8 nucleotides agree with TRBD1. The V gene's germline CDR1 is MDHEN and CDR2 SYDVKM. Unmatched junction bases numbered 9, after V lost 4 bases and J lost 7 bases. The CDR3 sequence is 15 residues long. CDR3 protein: CASSWTGSPRNTIYF. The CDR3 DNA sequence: TGTGCCAGCAGTTGGACAGGGAGCCCACGGAACACCATATATTTT.

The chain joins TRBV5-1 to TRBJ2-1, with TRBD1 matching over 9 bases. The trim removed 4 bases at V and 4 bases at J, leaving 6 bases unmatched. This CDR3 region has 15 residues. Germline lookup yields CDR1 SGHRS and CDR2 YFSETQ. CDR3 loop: CASSPGTGIYNEQFF. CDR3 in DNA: TGCGCCAGCAGCCCCGGGACAGGGATATACAATGAGCAGTTCTTC.

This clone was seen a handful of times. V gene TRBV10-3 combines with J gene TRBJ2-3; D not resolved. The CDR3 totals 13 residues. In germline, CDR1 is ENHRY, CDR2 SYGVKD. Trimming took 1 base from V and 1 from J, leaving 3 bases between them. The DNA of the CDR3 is TGTGCCATCAGTGAGTTGGGCACAGATACGCAGTATTTT. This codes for CAISELGTDTQYF.

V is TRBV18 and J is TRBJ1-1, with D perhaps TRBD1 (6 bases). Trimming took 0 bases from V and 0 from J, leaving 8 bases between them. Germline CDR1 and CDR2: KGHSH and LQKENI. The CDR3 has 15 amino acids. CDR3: CASSPPDSMNTEAFF. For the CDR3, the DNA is TGTGCCAGCTCACCACCGGACAGCATGAACACTGAAGCTTTCTTT. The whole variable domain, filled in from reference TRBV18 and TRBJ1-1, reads NAGVMQNPRHLVRRRGQEARLRCSPMKGHSHVYWYRQLPEEGLKFMVYLQKENIIDESGMPKERFSAEFPKEGPSILRIQQVVRGDSAAYFCASSPPDSMNTEAFFGQGTRLTVV.

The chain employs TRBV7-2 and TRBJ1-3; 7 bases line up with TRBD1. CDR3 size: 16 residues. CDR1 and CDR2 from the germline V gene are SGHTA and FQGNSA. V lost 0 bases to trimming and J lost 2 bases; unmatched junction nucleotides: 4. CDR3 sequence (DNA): TGTGCCAGCAGCTTAGCGTTAACAGGGGCTGGAAACACCATATATTTT. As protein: CASSLALTGAGNTIYF.

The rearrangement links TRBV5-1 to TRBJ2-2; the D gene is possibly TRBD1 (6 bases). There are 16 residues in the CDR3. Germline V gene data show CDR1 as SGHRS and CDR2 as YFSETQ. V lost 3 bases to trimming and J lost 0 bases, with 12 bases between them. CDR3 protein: CASSSSGTTNTGELFF. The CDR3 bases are TGCGCCAGCAGCTCGTCCGGGACAACGAACACCGGGGAGCTGTTTTTT.

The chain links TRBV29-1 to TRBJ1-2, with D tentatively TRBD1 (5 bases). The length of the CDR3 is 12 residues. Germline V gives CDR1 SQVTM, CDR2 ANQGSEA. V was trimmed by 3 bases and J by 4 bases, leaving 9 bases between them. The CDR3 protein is CSVERQRYGYTF. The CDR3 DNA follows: TGCAGCGTTGAGAGACAGCGCTATGGCTACACCTTC.

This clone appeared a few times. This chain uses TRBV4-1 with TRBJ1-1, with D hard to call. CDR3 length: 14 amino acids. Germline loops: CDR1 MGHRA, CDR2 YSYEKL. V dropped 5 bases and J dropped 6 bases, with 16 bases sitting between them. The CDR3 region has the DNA TGCGCCAGCAGCACGGGCCTTATGGACGCTGAAGCTTTCTTT. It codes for CASSTGLMDAEAFF.